This T cell receptor beta chain was sequenced for a study of blood T cells in healthy people across ages. About this clonotype itself: The antigen remains unidentified.

The study, taken as a whole, reports: More naive CD4+ cells and higher diversity were found in long-lived than in aged donors.

Alongside a J-beta primer mix, a sample-barcoded 5' primer served in a second PCR lasting 7 to 11 cycles. TCRdb ran MiXCR on the 5' RACE reads and lists one entry per CDR3 protein. Here the sample spans 1.5 million to 1.9 million distinct CDR3 sequences, roughly 43% being singletons. The V gene lost 5 bases and the J gene lost 2 bases, with 15 bases spanning the gap. CDR1 MNHEY and CDR2 SMNVEV come from the germline V gene (reference sequence). This CDR3 is 15 amino acids long. Sequenced: blood. The TCR originated in a woman between 18 and 30 years old in good health. V gene TRBV27 combines with J gene TRBJ2-5, with D perhaps TRBD2 (5 bases). The CDR3: CASSASPGGQETQYF. CDR3 DNA sequence: TGTGCCAGCAGTGCCTCCCCTGGCGGGCAAGAGACCCAGTACTTC.